This T cell receptor (beta chain) was identified during a study of blood T cell repertoires in COVID-19. As for the study in general: COVID-19 samples from acute and convalescent phases originated in the United States, Italy and Spain.

Germline CDR1 is MNHEY and CDR2 is SVGAGI. The CDR3 spans 15 residues. V was pared by 2 bases and J by 4 bases, with 14 bases between. Methods used by the authors: Amplifying reference gene primers gave estimates of nucleated cell counts. Sequenced by immunoSEQ multiplex PCR; TCRdb stores in-frame clones only, minus some. Clonal size and the V and J genes are those of that table, whereas D and trimming came from the DNA. The sample has around 130,000 clones; about four fifths are singletons. The chain joins TRBV6-5 to TRBJ2-5; weak D call: TRBD2 (5 bases). This receptor was identified in a man aged 35-49 years with active or convalescent COVID-19. The sequenced material came from peripheral blood. In DNA form, the CDR3 reads TGTGCCAGCAGTTACGGTATTGGACGGGGAGAGACCCAGTACTTC. It yields the protein CASSYGIGRGETQYF.